The 11 T cell receptor beta chains below all came from one sample that was sequenced in a study of shared clonotypes between healthy human individuals. Sequencing used immunoSEQ multiplex PCR; TCRdb keeps in-frame clones, though not all of them. The data show around 2,100,000 clones, approximately 95% seen once. CD45RO negativity and positive selection for CCR7 defined naive CD8 cells, a population that excluded terminally differentiated effector memory CD45RA+ cells. Sequences were obtained from naive CD8+ T cells sorted from blood. These receptors came from a man between 18 and 35 years old in good health.

V and J are TRBV19 and TRBJ1-1; D is undetermined. The CDR3 is 14 residues long. The germline V gene has CDR1 LNHDA and CDR2 SQIVND (reference sequence). The V gene lost 6 bases and the J gene lost 9 bases, with 20 bases spanning the gap. CDR3 residues: CASRLRGEEGKAFF. DNA for the CDR3: TGTGCCAGTAGGCTCCGGGGAGAGGAGGGTAAAGCTTTCTTT.

V is TRBV10-3 and J is TRBJ2-7; D is uncertain. CDR3 length: 12 residues. Trimming shortened V by 3 bases and J by 5 bases, and 8 bases separated the two germline ends. CDR1 ENHRY and CDR2 SYGVKD come from the germline V gene. The CDR3 reads CAISDEVNEQYF. Here the CDR3 DNA reads TGTGCCATCAGTGATGAAGTGAACGAGCAGTACTTC.

With regard to this clone: This same CDR3 is encoded by further DNA sequences in the sample. V and J are TRBV5-6 and TRBJ2-5; D is unclear. The length of the CDR3 is 13 residues. CDR1 and CDR2 (germline): SGHDT, YYEEEE. Trimming took 4 bases from V and 3 from J, leaving 10 bases between them. CDR3 protein: CASSPEGEETQYF. The CDR3 bases are TGTGCCAGCAGCCCCGAAGGAGAAGAGACCCAGTACTTC.

The chain recombines TRBV6-5 with TRBJ1-5; D ambiguous. The CDR3 loop spans 11 amino acids. Trimming stripped 8 bases from V and 1 base from J, with 3 bases between. Germline V gene sequence: CDR1 MNHEY, CDR2 SVGAGI. CDR3 coding DNA: TGTGCCAGCGGGAGCAATCAGCCCCAGCATTTT. This gives the protein CASGSNQPQHF.

This chain connects TRBV29-1 to TRBJ1-2; TRBD1 might be the D (6 bases). Deletions cut 4 bases from V and 2 bases from J, with 8 bases between. This CDR3 has 12 residues. Germline V lookup: CDR1 SQVTM, CDR2 ANQGSEA. CDR3 residues: CSVVTGNYGYTF. In DNA, the CDR3 is TGCAGCGTTGTGACAGGAAACTATGGCTACACCTTC.

V gene TRBV27 combines with J gene TRBJ1-6; 9 nucleotides agree with TRBD1. Germline CDR1 MNHEY, CDR2 SMNVEV (reference sequence). The trim removed 8 bases at V and 8 bases at J, leaving 13 bases unmatched. CDR3 length equals 16 residues. The CDR3 reads CASVLSGTGSYSPLHF. CDR3 coding DNA: TGTGCCAGCGTCTTATCCGGGACAGGGAGTTATTCACCCCTCCACTTT.

This chain links TRBV29-1 with TRBJ2-1; TRBD2 matches 11 bases. V lost 7 bases and J lost 3; bases outside the gene matches: 5. Germline V lookup: CDR1 SQVTM, CDR2 ANQGSEA. The CDR3 loop spans 14 amino acids. The CDR3 DNA reads as TGCAGCGGTAGCGGGGGGGCCCTCTACAATGAGCAGTTCTTC. Encoded protein: CSGSGGALYNEQFF.

This chain uses TRBV28 with TRBJ2-1; D might be TRBD1 or TRBD2, each matching 5 bases. The V and J ends lost 5 bases and 8 bases respectively, with 22 bases between them. CDR1 and CDR2 (germline): MDHEN, SYDVKM. This CDR3 spans 16 amino acids. The CDR3 loop is CASSPHYPGRSYEQFF. CDR3 in DNA: TGTGCCAGCAGTCCTCATTACCCGGGACGGAGCTATGAGCAGTTCTTC. The whole variable domain, filled in from reference TRBV28 and TRBJ2-1, reads DVKVTQSSRYLVKRTGEKVFLECVQDMDHENMFWYRQDPGLGLRLIYFSYDVKMKEKGDIPEGYSVSREKKERFSLILESASTNQTSMYLCASSPHYPGRSYEQFFGPGTRLTVL.

The chain employs TRBV7-9 and TRBJ1-2; the D gene is possibly TRBD1 (5 bases). Looked up from germline, CDR1 is SEHNR and CDR2 is FQNEAQ (reference sequence). The CDR3 runs to 13 residues. V gave up 1 base and J gave up 8 bases, with 11 bases separating them. The CDR3 here is CASSLGIDSGYTF. The CDR3 DNA reads as TGTGCCAGCAGCTTAGGCATCGACAGCGGCTACACCTTC.

The rearrangement uses TRBV9 and TRBJ1-5; weak D call: TRBD1 (6 bases). This CDR3 is built from 14 residues. With 3 bases removed from V and 1 base from J, the gap between germline ends came to 8 bases. Looked up from germline, CDR1 is SGDLS and CDR2 is YYNGEE. CDR3 loop: CASSAGASNQPQHF. DNA for the CDR3: TGTGCCAGCAGCGCGGGGGCGAGCAATCAGCCCCAGCATTTT.

This sequence joins TRBV2 and TRBJ2-3; 8 bases line up with TRBD1. From germline, CDR1 is SNHLY and CDR2 FYNNEI. The junction had 5 bases not matched to a gene; V was cut back by 0 bases and J by 3 bases. The CDR3 consists of 16 residues. This chain's CDR3 is CASSEAQGGRTDTQYF. The CDR3, as DNA: TGTGCCAGCAGTGAAGCACAGGGGGGACGGACAGATACGCAGTATTTT.